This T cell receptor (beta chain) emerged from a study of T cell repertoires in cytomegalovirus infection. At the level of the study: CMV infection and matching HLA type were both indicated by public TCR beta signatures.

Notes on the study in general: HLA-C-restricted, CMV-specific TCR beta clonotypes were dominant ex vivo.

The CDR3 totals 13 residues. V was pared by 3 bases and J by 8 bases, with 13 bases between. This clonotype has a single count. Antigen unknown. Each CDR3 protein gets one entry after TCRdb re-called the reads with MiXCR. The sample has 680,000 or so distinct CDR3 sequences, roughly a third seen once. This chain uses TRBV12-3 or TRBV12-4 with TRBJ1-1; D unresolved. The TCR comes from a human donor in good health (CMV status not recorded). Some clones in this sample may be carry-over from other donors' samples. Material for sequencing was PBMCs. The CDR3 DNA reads TGTGCCAGCAGTTTTGAAGGCGGACTAGAAGCTTTCTTT. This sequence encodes CASSFEGGLEAFF.